Each of the 18 T cell receptor beta chains below was sequenced from the same sample in a study of T cell responses to AZD1222 COVID-19 vaccine. Repertoires were generated with immunoSEQ multiplex PCR, while TCRdb's copy carries only in-frame clones and drops some. In the table there are about 150,000 clones, 90% of which are singletons. Here the sequenced sample was peripheral blood, taken 28 days after the second AZD1222 dose. The source is an adult who received the AZD1222 COVID-19 vaccine.

The chain couples TRBV20-1 to TRBJ1-1; weak D call: TRBD1 (6 bases). The CDR3 length is 11 residues. The germline gives CDR1 DFQATT, CDR2 SNEGSKA (reference sequence). This chain's CDR3 is CSAIRGELAFF. The CDR3 DNA is TGCAGCGCCATCAGGGGTGAGTTAGCTTTCTTT.

The V call is TRBV20-1, the J call TRBJ1-2, with a tentative D call TRBD1 (5 bases). Germline V lookup: CDR1 DFQATT, CDR2 SNEGSKA (reference sequence). This CDR3 has 11 amino acids. Written as DNA, the CDR3 is TGCAGCCTGGGGGGGAACTATGGCTACACCTTC. Amino acid sequence: CSLGGNYGYTF.

The CDR3, as DNA: TGTGCCAGCAGCTTCCCGGGACAGCGAAGCACAGATACGCAGTATTTT. It encodes CASSFPGQRSTDTQYF. This sequence joins TRBV13 and TRBJ2-3; 7 nucleotides line up with TRBD1. V lost 3 bases, J lost 0 bases, and 6 bases stayed unmatched. The germline gives CDR1 PRHDT, CDR2 FYEKMQ (reference sequence). The CDR3 is 16 residues long.

The rearrangement joins TRBV18 to TRBJ1-6; no definite D call. The germline V and J ends were trimmed by 1 base and 8 bases, with 15 bases remaining between them. The CDR3 extends over 16 amino acids. The germline V gene has CDR1 KGHSH and CDR2 LQKENI. CDR3 DNA: TGTGCCAGCTCACCACAAGACCGGGGTCGGGATTCACCCCTCCACTTT. Translating it yields CASSPQDRGRDSPLHF.

The chain uses TRBV7-2 and TRBJ1-2, with 9 bases that match TRBD1. CDR3 size: 14 residues. Germline V gives CDR1 SGHTA, CDR2 FQGNSA. V was pared by 4 bases and J by 3 bases, with 3 bases of the junction left unmatched. The CDR3 protein is CASSSRDRDYGYTF. CDR3 bases: TGTGCCAGCAGCTCCCGGGACAGGGACTATGGCTACACCTTC.

This clone came up once. The rearrangement uses TRBV5-1 and TRBJ2-2; a possible D gene is TRBD1 (5 bases). Germline values: CDR1 SGHRS, CDR2 YFSETQ. The ends were cut back, 4 bases at V and 0 bases at J, with 13 bases in the middle. The CDR3 spans 16 residues. Here the CDR3 reads CASSPRTPANTGELFF. DNA for the CDR3: TGCGCCAGCAGCCCCCGGACACCAGCGAACACCGGGGAGCTGTTTTTT.

The rearrangement uses TRBV9 and TRBJ2-3; the match to TRBD1 covers 7 bases. After removal of 3 bases from V and 0 bases from J, the junction contained 7 bases not matched to a gene. Germline loops: CDR1 SGDLS, CDR2 YYNGEE. CDR3 length: 16 amino acids. CDR3 nucleotide sequence: TGTGCCAGCAGCGAGACAGGGTGGGCTAGCACAGATACGCAGTATTTT. Protein product: CASSETGWASTDTQYF.

V usage is TRBV19 and J usage is TRBJ1-6; the match to TRBD1 covers 7 bases. The CDR3 length is 17 residues. CDR1 LNHDA and CDR2 SQIVND come from the germline V gene (reference sequence). V shed 2 bases and J 7 bases; nucleotides not matched to a gene: 11. DNA of the CDR3: TGTGCCAGTAGTATAAGGGCAGGGGGTTTGCCCAATTCACCCCTCCACTTT. Amino acids: CASSIRAGGLPNSPLHF.

Here the CDR3 reads CASSPGQGSGELFF. The CDR3 DNA sequence: TGTGCCAGCAGCCCGGGACAGGGATCCGGGGAGCTGTTTTTT. This chain links TRBV11-3 with TRBJ2-2, with 9 nucleotides matching TRBD1. V lost 5 bases to trimming and J lost 6 bases; unmatched junction nucleotides: 4. This CDR3 is 14 amino acids long. Germline assignment: CDR1 SGHNT and CDR2 YENEEA.

The CDR3 bases are TGCGCCAGCAGCTTGGGGCAGCACTCTGGGGCCAACGTCCTGACTTTC. Its translation is CASSLGQHSGANVLTF. This rearrangement joins TRBV5-1 to TRBJ2-6; D gene uncertain. CDR3 size: 16 residues. With 0 bases removed from V and 0 bases from J, the gap between germline ends came to 7 bases. CDR1 and CDR2 from the germline V gene are SGHRS and YFSETQ.

The chain couples TRBV5-1 to TRBJ2-3; unclear D gene. V was pared by 0 bases and J by 4 bases, with 9 bases between. Germline assignment: CDR1 SGHRS and CDR2 YFSETQ. This CDR3 is built from 14 residues. The CDR3 reads CASSLDLVADTQYF. CDR3 nucleotide sequence: TGCGCCAGCAGCTTGGATCTGGTGGCAGATACGCAGTATTTT.

This chain uses TRBV5-1 with TRBJ1-5; 7 bases match TRBD1. V trimming: 1 base; J trimming: 2 bases; junction bases outside the gene matches: 3. This CDR3 region has 15 residues. Germline lookup yields CDR1 SGHRS and CDR2 YFSETQ. CDR3 amino acids: CASSLSGGGNQPQHF. In DNA form, the CDR3 reads TGCGCCAGCAGCTTGTCAGGGGGAGGCAATCAGCCCCAGCATTTT. Together with reference TRBV5-1 and TRBJ1-5, the CDR3 gives the full variable domain: KAGVTQTPRYLIKTRGQQVTLSCSPISGHRSVSWYQQTPGQGLQFLFEYFSETQRNKGNFPGRFSGRQFSNSRSEMNVSTLELGDSALYLCASSLSGGGNQPQHFGDGTRLSIL.

The CDR3 DNA reads as TGTGCCAGCAGCCGAGACCTTAGCACAGATACGCAGTATTTT. Amino acids: CASSRDLSTDTQYF. The rearrangement uses TRBV7-8 and TRBJ2-3; no definite D call. V shed 5 bases and J shed 0 bases, with 9 bases lying between them. The CDR3 spans 14 residues. The germline V gene has CDR1 SGHVS and CDR2 FQNEAQ.

This clone turned up a few times. This chain links TRBV9 with TRBJ2-7, with D maybe TRBD2 (5 bases). The CDR3 is made up of 15 amino acids. Deletions cut 1 base from V and 2 bases from J, with 13 bases between. CDR1 SGDLS and CDR2 YYNGEE come from the germline V gene. CDR3 sequence reads: CASSVHPDSTYEQYF. The CDR3 DNA sequence: TGTGCCAGCAGCGTACACCCGGACTCAACCTACGAGCAGTACTTC.

This chain connects TRBV24-1 to TRBJ1-2; D is perhaps TRBD1 (5 bases). The V gene lost 4 bases and the J gene lost 1 base, with 12 bases spanning the gap. Germline V CDR1 and CDR2: KGHDR, SFDVKD. This CDR3 contains 15 residues. The CDR3 nucleotides read TGTGCCACCAGTGAGCGGGGGATGGGTAACTATGGCTACACCTTC. It encodes CATSERGMGNYGYTF.

This clone occurred once. The rearrangement links TRBV10-3 to TRBJ2-3, with 7 positions matching TRBD2. The CDR3 has 12 residues. Germline V CDR1 and CDR2: ENHRY, SYGVKD. V lost 6 bases, J lost 5 bases, and 2 bases stayed unmatched. The CDR3 bases are TGTGCCATCAGGGGGGAGGGAGATACGCAGTATTTT. Translation gives CAIRGEGDTQYF.

The chain joins TRBV6-5 to TRBJ1-1, with D tentatively TRBD1 (6 bases). V was clipped by 10 bases and J by 3 bases, with 15 bases between them. Germline V gene data show CDR1 as MNHEY and CDR2 as SVGAGI. The CDR3 covers 13 residues. The CDR3 sequence: CATQGHPDTEAFF. The CDR3 nucleotides are TGTGCCACGCAGGGACATCCGGACACTGAAGCTTTCTTT.

Concerning this clone itself: In the same sample, other DNA sequences code for this CDR3. J is TRBJ2-5 and V is TRBV20-1, with unresolved D. Germline V gene lookup returns CDR1 DFQATT and CDR2 SNEGSKA (reference sequence). The V gene lost 4 bases and the J gene lost 5 bases, with 5 bases spanning the gap. This CDR3 region has 10 residues. CDR3 nucleotides: TGCAGTGCTAAACGGGAGACCCAGTACTTC. Residues: CSAKRETQYF.